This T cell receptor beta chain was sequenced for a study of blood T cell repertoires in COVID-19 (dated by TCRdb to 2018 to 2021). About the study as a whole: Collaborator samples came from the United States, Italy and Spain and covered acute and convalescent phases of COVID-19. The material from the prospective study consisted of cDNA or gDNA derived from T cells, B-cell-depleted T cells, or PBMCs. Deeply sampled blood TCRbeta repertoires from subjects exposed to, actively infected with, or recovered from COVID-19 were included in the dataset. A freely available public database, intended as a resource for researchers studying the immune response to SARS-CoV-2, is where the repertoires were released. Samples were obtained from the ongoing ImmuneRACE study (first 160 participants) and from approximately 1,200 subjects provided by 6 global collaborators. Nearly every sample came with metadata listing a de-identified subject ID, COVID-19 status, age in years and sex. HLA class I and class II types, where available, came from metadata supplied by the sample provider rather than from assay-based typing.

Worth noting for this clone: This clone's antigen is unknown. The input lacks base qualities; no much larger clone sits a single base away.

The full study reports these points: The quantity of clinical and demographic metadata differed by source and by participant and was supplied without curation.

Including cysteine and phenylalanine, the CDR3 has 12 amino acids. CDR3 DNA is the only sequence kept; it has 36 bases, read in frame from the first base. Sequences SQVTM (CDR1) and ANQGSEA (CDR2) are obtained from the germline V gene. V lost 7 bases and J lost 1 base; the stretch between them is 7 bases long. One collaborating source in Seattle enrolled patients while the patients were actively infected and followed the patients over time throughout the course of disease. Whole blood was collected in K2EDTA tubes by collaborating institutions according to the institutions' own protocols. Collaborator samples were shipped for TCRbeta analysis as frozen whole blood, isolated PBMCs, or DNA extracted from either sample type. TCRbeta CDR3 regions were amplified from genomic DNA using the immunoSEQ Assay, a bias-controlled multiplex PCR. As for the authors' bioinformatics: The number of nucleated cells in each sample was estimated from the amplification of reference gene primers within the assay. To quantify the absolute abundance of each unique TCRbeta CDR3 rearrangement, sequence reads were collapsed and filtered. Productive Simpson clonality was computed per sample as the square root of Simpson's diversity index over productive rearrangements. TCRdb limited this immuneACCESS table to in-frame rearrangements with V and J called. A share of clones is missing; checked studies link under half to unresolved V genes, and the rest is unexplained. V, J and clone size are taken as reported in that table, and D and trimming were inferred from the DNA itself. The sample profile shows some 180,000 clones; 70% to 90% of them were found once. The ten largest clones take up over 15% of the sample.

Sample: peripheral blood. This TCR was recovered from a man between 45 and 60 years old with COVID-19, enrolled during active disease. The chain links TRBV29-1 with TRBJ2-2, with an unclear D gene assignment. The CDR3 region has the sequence CSAGQNTGELFF. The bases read TGCAGCGCGGGCCAGAACACCGGGGAGCTGTTTTTT.